The TCR beta chain under discussion was sequenced for a study of spatial heterogeneity in lung cancer (dated by TCRdb to between 2018 and 2021). In the study overall: More beta-chain than alpha-chain transcripts were consistently detected, likely reflecting higher beta-chain transcript abundance. Both alpha and beta chains were TCR-sequenced in samples taken at surgery, namely 220 tumor regions, approximately 66 matched nontumor lung samples and roughly 56 PBMC samples. The study quantitatively compared TCR alpha and beta repertoires across multiple tumor regions, matched nontumor lung and blood in non-small cell lung cancer. In the raw uncorrected reads, each unique combination of TCR and UMI appeared on average more than ten times. The study linked features of the TCR repertoire to counts of nonsynonymous mutations, which were determined by whole-exome sequencing of tumor tissue.

Unmatched junction bases come to 6, with V trimmed by 0 bases and J by 4 bases. Reading the germline V gene gives CDR1 SQVTM and CDR2 ANQGSEA. The CDR3 spans 15 residues, from the cysteine through the phenylalanine. CDR3 DNA only is kept here, 45 bases in frame from base 1. The library was generated by 5' RACE. Sequenced on a NextSeq 500. The TCR library protocol attached a unique molecular identifier to each TCR cDNA molecule to allow correction of PCR and sequencing errors. The study's own analysis went as follows. TCR identification, UMI-based error correction and CDR3 extraction were all carried out with Decombinator tools. TCRs above a frequency of 2 per 1,000, corresponding to the top 1% of the tumor frequency distribution, were defined as expanded. Rényi diversity was computed with the R vegan package after subsampling each repertoire 100 times to 5,000 TCRs. To build CDR3 similarity networks, amino acid triplet string-kernel similarity was used, and CDR3s were connected when their pairwise similarity was above 0.82. The public reads were run again by TCRdb, first through fastp at Q25 and then through MiXCR, and only productive beta chains were kept. Every distinct CDR3 protein forms one entry, paired with its most common genes and DNA. The V and J calls were not made by the authors but by TCRdb's processing. Recorded for this sample are 20,000 to 25,000 distinct CDR3 sequences; approximately 4.4% of them occurred a single time. The ten biggest clones cover 6.5% to 8.5% of the sample.

The sample's time point label, in plain terms: sample taken at primary tumor resection. Without any cell sorting, TCR sequencing was performed on whole RNA extracted either from tumor and nontumor lung tissue or from cryopreserved PBMC samples. Donors were 72 patients with early-stage, untreated non-small cell lung cancer from the lung TRACERx cohort. Only patients for whom sufficient RNA was available from at least two tumor regions were selected for TCR sequencing. What the research found in general, with its limitations: Ubiquitous expanded tumor TCRs were found in blood more often at tumor resection than at routine follow-up. Additional single-cell paired TCR alpha and beta sequencing was considered necessary to confirm, at a functional level, the hypothesis that regional TCRs recognize regional mutations.

This clonotype was picked up many times. Its antigen has not been determined. Base qualities are missing; no much larger clone stands one base away. The chain is made from TRBV29-1 and TRBJ1-2; 9 bases in the junction line up with TRBD1. The material was PBMCs, obtained at surgery. The sequence was obtained from a male donor with early-stage non-small cell lung cancer. Here is the DNA: TGCAGCGTTGAAGATCCGGACAGGGGCCTCTATGGCTACACCTTC. Its amino acids are CSVEDPDRGLYGYTF.